The entry below gives a single T cell receptor (beta chain) sequence along with its context. As yet, its antigen is unknown. Trimming left V 6 bases short and J 1 base short, with 10 bases between. The germline V gene has CDR1 KGHSH and CDR2 LQKENI. The CDR3 consists of 13 residues. The repertoire was sequenced with immunoSEQ multiplex PCR; TCRdb's copy has only in-frame clones and lacks some. The repertoire includes fewer than 65,000 clones, 80% of them detected once, and around 6.5% sits in the top ten. Time point defined: week 11, during vaccination. It was 300 ug of mutant IDH1 20-mer peptide that made up each vaccine dose, given with topical imiquimod. These data come from a study of a mutant IDH1 vaccine in newly diagnosed glioma. About the study: The treated population exhibited a male proportion of roughly 60%, a female proportion of about 38%, and a mean age of around 40 years. Patients arrived already treated with radiotherapy, temozolomide, or both, most having had both.

The gene calls are TRBV18 and TRBJ2-7, with D possibly TRBD1 on 5 matching bases. This clonotype was sampled from a man aged 45-65 years with glioma. Sequencing was performed on PBMCs, taken from a glioma patient whose treatment included an IDH1 peptide vaccine. CDR3 nucleotide sequence: TGTGCCAGCTCCCCCGACAGATCCTACGAGCAGTACTTC. Residues: CASSPDRSYEQYF.